This is a list of T cell receptor beta chains from one sample in a study of blood T cell repertoires in COVID-19. The repertoire was sequenced with immunoSEQ multiplex PCR; TCRdb's copy has only in-frame clones and lacks some. The sample shows around 30,000 clones, around 77% of them seen only once. Material for sequencing was peripheral blood. These receptor sequences come from a woman between 70 and 85 years old with active or convalescent COVID-19. Both conserved end residues are part of each CDR3. A D gene is named only where the DNA matches it firmly. The size entry is marked missing in some rows and otherwise reads once, few, many or a size class.

D gene	clone size	V gene	J gene	CDR3 DNA	CDR3 protein
TRBD1	few	TRBV6-6	TRBJ2-1	TGTGCCAGCAGCGAGACAGGGTCCAATGAGCAGTTCTTC	CASSETGSNEQFF
TRBD1	.	TRBV7-2	TRBJ1-2	TGTGCCAGCAGCTTATTTCAGGGGGCTGGCTATGGCTACACCTTC	CASSLFQGAGYGYTF
TRBD1	.	TRBV29-1	TRBJ2-3	TGCAGCGTTGAAACCCCGGGACAGGGGGCTGCAGATACGCAGTATTTT	CSVETPGQGAADTQYF
.	.	TRBV20-1	TRBJ2-7	TGCAGTGCTAGTCGCCTCTCCTACTCCTACGAGCAGTACTTC	CSASRLSYSYEQYF
TRBD1	.	TRBV28	TRBJ1-1	TGTGCCAGCAGGTACAGGGGGCCGGACACTGAAGCTTTCTTT	CASRYRGPDTEAFF
.	few	TRBV3-1/TRBV3-2	TRBJ2-6	TGTGCCAGCAGCCAGAATCTGGCAGGGGCCAACGTCCTGACTTTC	CASSQNLAGANVLTF
TRBD1	.	TRBV14	TRBJ1-1	TGTGCCAGCTTCGACGGGGTGGACAGGGATGGGGCTGAAGCTTTCTTT	CASFDGVDRDGAEAFF
TRBD1	.	TRBV28	TRBJ1-3	TGTGCCAGCAGACCCGCCGGGACAGGGGCCACTTTAAACTCTGGAAACACCATATATTTT	CASRPAGTGATLNSGNTIYF
.	.	TRBV6-5	TRBJ1-1	TGTGCCAGCACCGGAGGACAGCGATCAAGAACTGAAGCTTTCTTT	CASTGGQRSRTEAFF
TRBD1	.	TRBV7-9	TRBJ1-2	TGTGCCAGCAGCCCACGGACAGGGACCTATGGCTACACCTTC	CASSPRTGTYGYTF
.	.	TRBV10-2	TRBJ1-1	TGCGCCAGCAGAACCTCAGGGATCGGGTACACTGAAGCTTTCTTT	CASRTSGIGYTEAFF
.	few	TRBV18	TRBJ2-5	TGTGCCAGCTCACAGGGACTCGTGGAGACCCAGTACTTC	CASSQGLVETQYF
TRBD1	.	TRBV30	TRBJ1-6	TGTGCCTGGAGTGTTCCCGGGACAGGCGGTTCACCCCTCCACTTT	CAWSVPGTGGSPLHF
.	few	TRBV19	TRBJ1-4	TGTGCCAGTAGTATTCGAGGGGGAGAACTGTTTTTT	CASSIRGGELFF
.	.	TRBV30	TRBJ1-5	TGTGCCTGGGACTCTCGATCCAGCAATCAGCCCCAGCATTTT	CAWDSRSSNQPQHF
.	.	TRBV7-2	TRBJ1-5	TGTGCCAGCAGCTCGTCTCGACAGCGAGATCAGCCCCAGCATTTT	CASSSSRQRDQPQHF
TRBD1	.	TRBV2	TRBJ1-6	TGTGCCAGCAGCCCCTGGACAGGGAGGGGAAATTCACCCCTCCACTTT	CASSPWTGRGNSPLHF
TRBD1	.	TRBV11-1	TRBJ1-2	TGTGCCAGCAGCTTCGGGACAGGCTATGGCTACACCTTC	CASSFGTGYGYTF
.	.	TRBV18	TRBJ2-1	TGTGCCAGCTCACCCCCCAGGGGCAGGACCTACAATGAGCAGTTCTTC	CASSPPRGRTYNEQFF
.	.	TRBV7-2	TRBJ1-1	TGTGCCAGCAGCTTACCTACGAACACTGAAGCTTTCTTT	CASSLPTNTEAFF
.	.	TRBV30	TRBJ1-6	TGTGCCTGGACAGGGCTTACGGATTCACCCCTCCACTTT	CAWTGLTDSPLHF
TRBD1	few	TRBV19	TRBJ1-2	TGTGCCAGTAGTATAGATCACCCGACAGGGGGTAACTATGGCTACACCTTC	CASSIDHPTGGNYGYTF
TRBD1	.	TRBV25-1	TRBJ1-2	TGTGCCAGCAGTTTTCCGGGACAGATAAGCTACACCTTC	CASSFPGQISYTF
TRBD1	.	TRBV5-1	TRBJ2-7	TGCGCCAGCAGCTTGGCGACAGGGGCCTACGAGCAGTACTTC	CASSLATGAYEQYF
.	.	TRBV6-5	TRBJ1-1	TGTGCCAGCATTAAGAACACTGAAGCTTTCTTT	CASIKNTEAFF
TRBD1	.	TRBV5-1	TRBJ1-2	TGCGCCAGCAGCCCCGTAGGACAGGGCTTCGATGGCTACACCTTC	CASSPVGQGFDGYTF
.	.	TRBV3-1/TRBV3-2	TRBJ1-4	TGTGCCAGCACCCGGAGGGCAACTAATGAAAAACTGTTTTTT	CASTRRATNEKLFF
TRBD1	.	TRBV19	TRBJ1-5	TGTGCCAGTAGTACCCGACAGGGAGGAGATCAGCCCCAGCATTTT	CASSTRQGGDQPQHF
.	.	TRBV19	TRBJ1-2	TGTGCCAGTAGTATCCGACAGACTAACTATGGCTACACCTTC	CASSIRQTNYGYTF
TRBD1	.	TRBV6-2/TRBV6-3	TRBJ1-2	TGTGCCAGCAGTTACTTACAGGGGGGCTACACCTTC	CASSYLQGGYTF
TRBD1	.	TRBV5-5	TRBJ2-5	TGTGCCAGCAGCTGGGGGACAGGGGAGTACTTC	CASSWGTGEYF
.	.	TRBV27	TRBJ1-5	TGTGCCAGCAGTCCCTTCGGGTGGGGGGAGATTAGCAATCAGCCCCAGCATTTT	CASSPFGWGEISNQPQHF
TRBD2	.	TRBV4-3	TRBJ2-1	TGCGCCAGCAGCCAAGATTTTGGACTAGCGGGGAGCTCCTACAATGAGCAGTTCTTC	CASSQDFGLAGSSYNEQFF
.	.	TRBV6-5	TRBJ1-5	TGTGCCAGCAGTCAACAGGGTCAGGATCAGCCCCAGCATTTT	CASSQQGQDQPQHF
.	.	TRBV2	TRBJ1-4	TGTGCCAGCAGTGAGGGGCAGAATAATGAAAAACTGTTTTTT	CASSEGQNNEKLFF
.	.	TRBV5-8	TRBJ2-3	TGTGCCAGCAGCTCTAGCACAGATACGCAGTATTTT	CASSSSTDTQYF
.	.	TRBV7-2	TRBJ2-7	TGTGCCAGCAGCTTAAGGTCTTCAGGGGCTCACGAGCAGTACTTC	CASSLRSSGAHEQYF
.	.	TRBV10-2	TRBJ2-1	TGCGCCAGCAGTGTCGGGAGCCTGGGGGAGGAGCAGTTCTTC	CASSVGSLGEEQFF